Sequencing of this T cell receptor beta chain was carried out in a study of PD-1 blockade in classical Hodgkin lymphoma. Study findings and constraints: At C4D1, TCR diversity had climbed significantly for CD4+ cells, though not for CD8+ cells.

The CDR3 is 13 amino acids. CDR1 and CDR2 (germline): MGHRA, YSYEKL. The V end was cut by 6 bases, the J end by 2 bases, with 10 bases between. Comment on this clone: Its antigen is unknown.

Brentuximab vedotin exposure varied, and every patient relapsed after autologous stem cell transplantation. TCRdb's table, derived via immunoSEQ multiplex PCR, lists solely in-frame clones and lacks some. The table includes 55,000 to 65,000 clones, 85% to 90% detected once. The chain employs TRBV4-1 and TRBJ1-1; D remains ambiguous. Sequencing was performed on peripheral blood mononuclear cells (PBMCs), taken at baseline. This clonotype originated in a human donor with classical Hodgkin lymphoma. CDR3 in DNA: TGCGCCAGCAGTAACAGTCTAAACACTGAAGCTTTCTTT. The encoded protein is CASSNSLNTEAFF.